The TCR beta chain described here comes from a study of STAT3 mutations in large granular lymphocyte leukemia. General observations from the study: Every T-cell large granular lymphocyte leukemia patient had at least one immunodominant TCR beta clonotype. Differing intervals and regimens complicate linking therapy response to clone burden.

After removal of 7 bases from V and 3 bases from J, the junction contained 0 bases not matched to a gene. CDR1 and CDR2 from the germline V gene are SQVTM and ANQGSEA. The CDR3 totals 12 residues. A word on this clone: The target antigen is unknown.

TCRdb keeps only in-frame clones here, not all; method: immunoSEQ multiplex PCR. In the table there are some 31,000 clones, around 87% of which are singletons. This TCR derives from a man between 60 and 70 years old with T-cell large granular lymphocyte leukemia. Some clones in this sample may be carry-over from other donors' samples. The J gene is TRBJ2-5, the V gene TRBV29-1; TRBD2 matches at 12 bases. The sequenced sample was peripheral blood mononuclear cells. CDR3 residues: CSGLAGEETQYF. CDR3 DNA: TGCAGCGGACTAGCGGGAGAAGAGACCCAGTACTTC.